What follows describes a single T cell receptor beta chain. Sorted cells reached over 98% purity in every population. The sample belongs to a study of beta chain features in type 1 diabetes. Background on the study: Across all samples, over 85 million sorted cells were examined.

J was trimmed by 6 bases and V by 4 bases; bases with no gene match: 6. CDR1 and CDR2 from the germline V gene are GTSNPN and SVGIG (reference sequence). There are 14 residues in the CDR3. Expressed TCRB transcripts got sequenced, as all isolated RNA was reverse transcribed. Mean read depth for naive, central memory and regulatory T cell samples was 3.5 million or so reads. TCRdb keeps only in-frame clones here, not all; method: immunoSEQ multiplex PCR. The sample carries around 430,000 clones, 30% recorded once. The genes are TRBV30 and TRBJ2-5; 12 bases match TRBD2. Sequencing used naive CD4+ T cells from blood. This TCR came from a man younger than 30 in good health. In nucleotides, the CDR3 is TGTGCCTGGAAGCTAGCGGGAGGGCCCCAGACCCAGTACTTC. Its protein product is CAWKLAGGPQTQYF.